The 27 T cell receptor beta chains below were found in one sample sequenced in a study of T cells in tuberculosis. The assay was immunoSEQ multiplex PCR, and TCRdb's table has in-frame clones only and misses some. The profile shows more than 35,000 clones, about 95% of them singletons. The specimen was PBMCs. The receptors here all came from a donor aged 10-29 years with latent tuberculosis or without tuberculosis infection.

The chain recombines TRBV19 with TRBJ1-1, with 8 bases that match TRBD1. Trimming took 4 bases from V and 0 from J; bases not matched to a gene: 7. This CDR3 contains 16 residues. In germline, CDR1 is LNHDA, CDR2 SQIVND (reference sequence). Here the CDR3 DNA reads TGTGCCAGTAGTACCAGGAGGACAGGGATGAACACTGAAGCTTTCTTT. As protein: CASSTRRTGMNTEAFF.

V usage is TRBV5-1 and J usage is TRBJ2-7; 9 bases align to TRBD1. Unmatched junction bases numbered 5, after V lost 3 bases and J lost 4 bases. Germline CDR1 and CDR2: SGHRS and YFSETQ. This CDR3 is 14 amino acids long. The CDR3 spells CASSSGDRAYEQYF. The CDR3 DNA follows: TGCGCCAGCAGCTCGGGGGACAGGGCATACGAGCAGTACTTC.

This chain connects TRBV9 to TRBJ2-2, with 9 bases fitting TRBD2. Germline CDR1 reads SGDLS; CDR2 reads YYNGEE. Losses at the gene ends were 3 bases for V and 5 bases for J; bases not matched to a gene: 8. The CDR3 covers 16 residues. For the CDR3, the DNA is TGTGCCAGCAGCGAAGAAGCGGGGGGATATACCGGGGAGCTGTTTTTT. This encodes CASSEEAGGYTGELFF.

V usage is TRBV5-1 and J usage is TRBJ1-5; the D is unclear. V was clipped by 3 bases and J by 3 bases, with 10 bases between them. The CDR3 runs 14 residues. The germline V gene encodes CDR1 SGHRS and CDR2 YFSETQ. The CDR3 spells CASSSGLINQPQHF. Here the CDR3 DNA reads TGCGCCAGCAGCTCAGGACTGATCAATCAGCCCCAGCATTTT.

The rearrangement joins TRBV6-1 to TRBJ1-3; D remains ambiguous. The ends were cut back, 8 bases at V and 2 bases at J, with 7 bases in the middle. The CDR3 length is 12 residues. Looked up from germline, CDR1 is MNHNS and CDR2 is SASEGT. In DNA form, the CDR3 reads TGTGCCAGCTTCTTCCCTGGAAACACCATATATTTT. It codes for CASFFPGNTIYF.

The DNA for the CDR3 is TGTGCCAGCAGCATTGGGACAGGGGGAACTGGAAACACCATATATTTT. Amino acids: CASSIGTGGTGNTIYF. This chain connects TRBV7-3 to TRBJ1-3; 11 positions agree with TRBD1. The CDR3 runs 16 residues. Trimming took 5 bases from V and 2 from J; bases not matched to a gene: 5. Germline V gene sequence: CDR1 SGHTA, CDR2 FQGTGA. The variable domain in full, completed from reference TRBV7-3 and TRBJ1-3, reads GAGVSQTPSNKVTEKGKYVELRCDPISGHTALYWYRQSLGQGPEFLIYFQGTGAADDSGLPNDRFFAVRPEGSVSTLKIQRTERGDSAVYLCASSIGTGGTGNTIYFGEGSWLTVV.

This rearrangement joins TRBV30 to TRBJ1-5; 8 positions agree with TRBD1. V was pared by 1 base and J by 10 bases, with 3 bases of the junction left unmatched. The CDR3 length is 12 residues. CDR1 is GTSNPN, CDR2 SVGIG, per germline (reference sequence). The CDR3 nucleotides read TGTGCCTGGAGTGAGACAGGGGAACCCCAGCATTTT. Its protein product is CAWSETGEPQHF. Full variable domain (rest looked up from reference TRBV30 and TRBJ1-5): SQTIHQWPATLVQPVGSPLSLECTVEGTSNPNLYWYRQAAGRGLQLLFYSVGIGQISSEVPQNLSASRPQDRQFILSSKKLLLSDSGFYLCAWSETGEPQHFGDGTRLSIL.

The V gene is TRBV18, the J gene TRBJ2-6; 10 bases map to TRBD1. The J segment lost 4 bases and the V segment lost 3 bases, leaving 9 bases of the junction unmatched. Germline lookup yields CDR1 KGHSH and CDR2 LQKENI. This CDR3 has 18 amino acids. The chain's CDR3 is CASSPERQGATGANVLTF. DNA for the CDR3: TGTGCCAGCTCACCTGAGAGACAGGGGGCTACGGGGGCCAACGTCCTGACTTTC.

This chain links TRBV10-3 with TRBJ2-7, with 8 bases matching TRBD1. Trimming took 6 bases from V and 2 from J; bases not matched to a gene: 9. The CDR3 contains 15 residues. Germline CDR1 and CDR2: ENHRY and SYGVKD. The CDR3 DNA follows: TGTGCCATCAGAGGACAGGGTGTAGGGACCTACGAGCAGTACTTC. This codes for CAIRGQGVGTYEQYF.

The rearrangement links TRBV27 to TRBJ2-1, with TRBD2 as a possible D gene (6 bases). The CDR3 totals 14 residues. CDR1 MNHEY and CDR2 SMNVEV come from the germline V gene (reference sequence). Trimming took off 6 bases at V and 4 bases at J, with 13 bases between the two ends. The CDR3 nucleotides are TGTGCCAGCAGGGGCGGGATAAGATACAATGAGCAGTTCTTC. Translating gives CASRGGIRYNEQFF.

This clone was observed a handful of times. The chain uses TRBV28 and TRBJ2-7; 7 positions agree with TRBD2. This CDR3 spans 17 amino acids. V dropped 4 bases and J dropped 2; count of bases not matched to a gene: 14. Germline CDR1 reads MDHEN; CDR2 reads SYDVKM. This CDR3 is CASSSQPGLADPYEQYF. CDR3 bases: TGTGCCAGCAGTTCTCAACCGGGGCTAGCGGATCCCTACGAGCAGTACTTC.

This chain uses TRBV19 with TRBJ1-5, with 7 bases lining up with TRBD1. Germline trimming cut 4 bases from V and 0 bases from J; bases unmatched to any gene: 6. Germline assignment: CDR1 LNHDA and CDR2 SQIVND (reference sequence). The CDR3 totals 16 residues. For the CDR3, the DNA is TGTGCCAGTAGTACCTCGACAGGGTATAGCAATCAGCCCCAGCATTTT. Translation: CASSTSTGYSNQPQHF.

J is TRBJ2-7 and V is TRBV7-9; TRBD1 matches 7 bases. Germline CDR1 is SEHNR and CDR2 is FQNEAQ (reference sequence). CDR3 size: 13 residues. V lost 1 base to trimming and J lost 9 bases; unmatched junction nucleotides: 6. CDR3 sequence (DNA): TGTGCCAGCAGCTTAGGGCAACAGGGGAGGCAGTACTTC. This codes for CASSLGQQGRQYF.

The chain has TRBV6-5 and TRBJ1-1, with 11 bases that match TRBD1. The CDR3 is 14 amino acids. Germline V gene sequence: CDR1 MNHEY, CDR2 SVGAGI. The junction had 7 bases not matched to a gene; V was cut back by 4 bases and J by 9 bases. In nucleotides, the CDR3 is TGTGCCAGCAGTTTAGGACAGGGGGCTACGAAAGCTTTCTTT. Protein sequence: CASSLGQGATKAFF.

Only one count was recorded for this clone. The J gene is TRBJ1-4, the V gene TRBV2, with 11 bases matching TRBD1. The CDR3 has 15 amino acids. Germline trimming cut 6 bases from V and 8 bases from J; bases unmatched to any gene: 8. The germline CDR1 and CDR2 sequences are SNHLY and FYNNEI. CDR3: CASRTRDRGIEKLFF. CDR3 in DNA: TGTGCCAGCAGGACTAGGGACAGGGGGATCGAAAAACTGTTTTTT.

This rearrangement joins TRBV9 to TRBJ2-1; D perhaps matches TRBD1 (6 bases). Trimming left V 2 bases short and J 4 bases short, with 10 bases between. The CDR3 covers 14 residues. Germline assignment: CDR1 SGDLS and CDR2 YYNGEE. CDR3 sequence (DNA): TGTGCCAGCAGCGTCCGGGACACTTACAATGAGCAGTTCTTC. Translating it yields CASSVRDTYNEQFF.

This chain links TRBV27 with TRBJ1-1; 9 nucleotides agree with TRBD1. The CDR3 loop spans 13 amino acids. Trimming at V came to 4 bases and at J to 5 bases, leaving 2 bases not matched to a gene. CDR1 is MNHEY, CDR2 SMNVEV, per germline (reference sequence). Here the CDR3 DNA reads TGTGCCAGCAGTTACGGACAGGGGACTGAAGCTTTCTTT. This encodes CASSYGQGTEAFF.

J is TRBJ1-2 and V is TRBV5-4; D is unresolved. V was pared by 4 bases and J by 6 bases, with 10 bases between. Germline V lookup: CDR1 SGHNT, CDR2 YYREEE (reference sequence). This CDR3 has 12 residues. This CDR3 reads CASSLIGDGYTF. CDR3 DNA: TGTGCCAGCAGCCTAATTGGTGATGGCTACACCTTC.

V gene TRBV19 combines with J gene TRBJ2-3; 11 nucleotides agree with TRBD2. Germline trimming cut 5 bases from V and 1 base from J; bases unmatched to any gene: 5. Germline CDR1 reads LNHDA; CDR2 reads SQIVND (reference sequence). There are 16 residues in the CDR3. The CDR3 region is CASSVGTSGGTDTQYF. The CDR3 bases are TGTGCCAGTAGTGTCGGGACTAGCGGAGGCACAGATACGCAGTATTTT.

The V gene is TRBV27, the J gene TRBJ1-5; D might be TRBD1 (6 bases). This CDR3 comprises 17 residues. Germline assignment: CDR1 MNHEY and CDR2 SMNVEV (reference sequence). V lost 3 bases to trimming and J lost 0 bases, with 15 bases between them. The CDR3 nucleotides are TGTGCCAGCAGTTTTAGGACAGCGCTTATTAGCAATCAGCCCCAGCATTTT. Encoded protein: CASSFRTALISNQPQHF.

V gene TRBV7-6 combines with J gene TRBJ1-1; D is perhaps TRBD1 (6 bases). The germline V and J ends were trimmed by 1 base and 1 base, with 10 bases remaining between them. The CDR3 has 15 amino acids. Germline V gene sequence: CDR1 SGHVS, CDR2 FNYEAQ. The CDR3, as DNA: TGTGCCAGCAGCTTAGGTCCAGGGGAGAACACTGAAGCTTTCTTT. Translation gives CASSLGPGENTEAFF.

The sample holds a few counts of this clone. The chain has TRBV9 and TRBJ1-6; no clear D gene. The germline CDR1 and CDR2 sequences are SGDLS and YYNGEE. CDR3 length equals 14 residues. Trimming stripped 2 bases from V and 8 bases from J, with 11 bases between. The CDR3 region is CASSVGQKDSPLHF. The CDR3 coding sequence is TGTGCCAGCAGCGTTGGTCAGAAAGATTCACCCCTCCACTTT.

The V and J genes are TRBV6-5 and TRBJ2-1, with unresolved D. The CDR3 length is 15 residues. The V end lost 5 bases, the J end lost 5 bases, and 16 bases lay between the germline ends. CDR1 and CDR2 (germline): MNHEY, SVGAGI. CDR3 sequence (DNA): TGTGCCAGCAGTAAGCTAACGTTACCTGACAATGAGCAGTTCTTC. Amino acids: CASSKLTLPDNEQFF.

This sequence joins TRBV30 and TRBJ1-2; TRBD1 might be the D (6 bases). The V end lost 4 bases, the J end lost 5 bases, and 17 bases lay between the germline ends. Germline CDR1 GTSNPN, CDR2 SVGIG (reference sequence). The CDR3 has 14 amino acids. The CDR3 loop reads CAWTTFTGTYGYTF. Written as DNA, the CDR3 is TGTGCCTGGACAACCTTTACCGGGACATATGGCTACACCTTC.

V and J are TRBV18 and TRBJ2-7, with 7 bases identical to TRBD2. Germline values: CDR1 KGHSH, CDR2 LQKENI. The CDR3 covers 16 residues. The V gene end was trimmed by 3 bases and the J gene end by 7 bases; junction bases not matched to a gene: 15. CDR3 residues: CASSPVSGRAWREQYF. CDR3 coding DNA: TGTGCCAGCTCACCCGTAAGTGGGAGGGCCTGGCGAGAGCAGTACTTC.

This clone was recorded only once. The V and J genes are TRBV6-5 and TRBJ2-3, with 9 bases aligning to TRBD2. This CDR3 is built from 16 residues. The V gene's germline CDR1 is MNHEY and CDR2 SVGAGI. The V and J ends lost 2 bases and 1 base, in that order; junction bases with no gene match: 4. CDR3 sequence reads: CASSYRRGGGTDTQYF. DNA for the CDR3: TGTGCCAGCAGTTACCGGCGGGGGGGCGGCACAGATACGCAGTATTTT.

The V and J genes are TRBV5-1 and TRBJ2-3; weak D call: TRBD1 (5 bases). Germline V lookup: CDR1 SGHRS, CDR2 YFSETQ. Trimming cost V 3 bases and J 5 bases, with 19 bases left between them. CDR3 length: 16 residues. CDR3: CASSSDSLSGIDTQYF. The CDR3 nucleotides read TGCGCCAGCAGCTCTGACTCATTATCAGGGATAGATACGCAGTATTTT. Together with reference TRBV5-1 and TRBJ2-3, the CDR3 gives the full variable domain: KAGVTQTPRYLIKTRGQQVTLSCSPISGHRSVSWYQQTPGQGLQFLFEYFSETQRNKGNFPGRFSGRQFSNSRSEMNVSTLELGDSALYLCASSSDSLSGIDTQYFGPGTRLTVL.